The 18 T cell receptor beta chains reported below all come from one sample, sequenced in a study of beta chain features in type 1 diabetes. General study results and limits: Patients with Type 1 diabetes showed moderately but significantly shorter TCRB CDR3s in all four CD4+ subsets.

The study reverse transcribed the entire isolated RNA, so it sequenced expressed TCRB transcripts. Here immunoSEQ multiplex PCR was the method, and the copy in TCRdb shows in-frame clones only, minus some. Of about 700,000 clones detected, 10% to 15% appear once; the ten largest clones hold 0.02% to 0.025%. These receptors' antigens are unknown. Material: naive CD4+ T cells from blood. These receptors came from a man aged 18 to 29 with type 1 diabetes.

V and J are TRBV18 and TRBJ1-1; a weak D match, TRBD1 (6 bases). V was trimmed by 6 bases and J by 3 bases, leaving 8 bases between them. CDR1 KGHSH and CDR2 LQKENI come from the germline V gene. CDR3 length: 12 residues. CDR3 sequence reads: CASSAGDTEAFF. The CDR3 nucleotides are TGTGCCAGCTCCGCAGGGGACACTGAAGCTTTCTTT.

This rearrangement joins TRBV6-5 to TRBJ1-4; D might be TRBD1 (6 bases). The germline V gene has CDR1 MNHEY and CDR2 SVGAGI. The V and J ends lost 8 bases and 7 bases respectively, with 14 bases between them. The CDR3 covers 13 residues. Written as DNA, the CDR3 is TGTGCCAGCGGGAAGCCCAGGGGTGAAAAACTGTTTTTT. Its protein product is CASGKPRGEKLFF.

V is TRBV5-4 and J is TRBJ1-2, with a possible D match to TRBD1 (5 bases). Deletions cut 1 base from V and 8 bases from J, with 9 bases between. This CDR3 is 12 amino acids long. CDR1 is SGHNT and CDR2 is YYREEE in the germline V gene (reference sequence). In nucleotides, the CDR3 is TGTGCCAGCAGCTTGCAGGGAGAGGGCTACACCTTC. This translates into CASSLQGEGYTF.

The V call is TRBV30, the J call TRBJ1-1; possibly TRBD1 for D (5 bases). The CDR3 is made up of 15 amino acids. V gave up 1 base and J gave up 4 bases, with 16 bases separating them. Per germline, CDR1 GTSNPN and CDR2 SVGIG (reference sequence). In DNA, the CDR3 is TGTGCCTGGAGTGCCGGAGGGGTGGGGGGCACTGAAGCTTTCTTT. It specifies CAWSAGGVGGTEAFF.

The rearrangement joins TRBV27 to TRBJ2-7, with D uncertain. The CDR3 sequence is 13 residues long. Trimming removed 7 bases from V and 3 bases from J, with 13 bases in between. CDR1 and CDR2 from the germline V gene are MNHEY and SMNVEV (reference sequence). The CDR3 DNA reads TGTGCCAGCATACCCCCGGACCACTACGAGCAGTACTTC. Residues: CASIPPDHYEQYF.

There are a few counts of this clone. The rearrangement links TRBV18 to TRBJ2-3, with D possibly TRBD2 on 5 matching bases. Trimming took off 6 bases at V and 1 base at J, with 11 bases between the two ends. CDR3 length equals 14 residues. CDR1 and CDR2 (germline): KGHSH, LQKENI. Here the CDR3 DNA reads TGTGCCAGCTCGGGAGACTATCGCACAGATACGCAGTATTTT. Amino acids: CASSGDYRTDTQYF.

The chain has TRBV11-1 and TRBJ2-4; D possibly corresponds to TRBD1 (5 bases). V was trimmed by 8 bases and J by 2 bases, leaving 19 bases between them. Germline values: CDR1 SGHAT, CDR2 FQDESV (reference sequence). CDR3 length: 16 residues. For the CDR3, the DNA is TGTGCCAGCGAGCAGGGATTGGGTCGGACCAAAAACATTCAGTACTTC. It specifies CASEQGLGRTKNIQYF.

The rearrangement joins TRBV7-3 to TRBJ1-1; D is undetermined. V was trimmed by 5 bases and J by 4 bases, leaving 11 bases between them. CDR1 SGHTA and CDR2 FQGTGA come from the germline V gene. CDR3 length: 13 residues. In DNA, the CDR3 is TGTGCCAGCAGCACCGAGGGTGTCACTGAAGCTTTCTTT. This gives the protein CASSTEGVTEAFF.

In this sample, this clone turned up a few times. V is TRBV10-3 and J is TRBJ1-2; D gene ambiguous. The V gene's germline CDR1 is ENHRY and CDR2 SYGVKD. The CDR3 totals 14 residues. Trimming shortened V by 4 bases and J by 3 bases, and 12 bases separated the two germline ends. The CDR3 bases are TGTGCCATCAGTGGCCCCCCCGAGTACTATGGCTACACCTTC. Its protein is CAISGPPEYYGYTF.

The chain has TRBV20-1 and TRBJ2-5; no clear D. The germline V and J ends were trimmed by 6 bases and 5 bases, with 10 bases remaining between them. The germline V gene has CDR1 DFQATT and CDR2 SNEGSKA (reference sequence). The CDR3 consists of 11 residues. In nucleotides, the CDR3 is TGCAGTGCCCAAATGGGGGAGACCCAGTACTTC. Translated: CSAQMGETQYF.

The chain joins TRBV7-2 to TRBJ2-1; a possible D gene is TRBD2 (6 bases). Trimming took off 1 base at V and 4 bases at J, with 11 bases between the two ends. The CDR3 contains 15 residues. Germline V gene sequence: CDR1 SGHTA, CDR2 FQGNSA. This chain's CDR3 is CASSLGPGLYNEQFF. CDR3 in DNA: TGTGCCAGCAGCTTAGGGCCAGGACTATACAATGAGCAGTTCTTC. Full variable domain (missing parts from reference TRBV7-2 and TRBJ2-1): GAGVSQSPSNKVTEKGKDVELRCDPISGHTALYWYRQSLGQGLEFLIYFQGNSAPDKSGLPSDRFSAERTGGSVSTLTIQRTQQEDSAVYLCASSLGPGLYNEQFFGPGTRLTVL.

This clone came up a few times. Other DNA sequences of this sample code for an identical CDR3. The chain links TRBV9 to TRBJ2-5, with D tentatively TRBD2 (6 bases). V was shortened by 4 bases and J by 5 bases, with 15 bases between the two germline ends. Germline CDR1 is SGDLS and CDR2 is YYNGEE. The CDR3 is 14 amino acids. CDR3 bases: TGTGCCAGCAGCCCGCGACCGGGGAGGGAGACCCAGTACTTC. Encoded protein: CASSPRPGRETQYF.

This clone was counted a single time. CDR3 nucleotides: TGTGCCAGCAGCTTACCGGGACTACCCAGGGGGGATACGCAGTATTTT. Translating it yields CASSLPGLPRGDTQYF. The chain recombines TRBV7-2 with TRBJ2-3; either TRBD1 or TRBD2 may supply D (7 bases each). Trimming shortened V by 2 bases and J by 6 bases, and 18 bases separated the two germline ends. Per germline, CDR1 SGHTA and CDR2 FQGNSA. The CDR3 covers 16 residues.

This clone was seen only a few times. The chain uses TRBV6-5 and TRBJ1-1; the D gene is possibly TRBD1 (6 bases). From germline, CDR1 is MNHEY and CDR2 SVGAGI. V was pared by 0 bases and J by 8 bases, with 13 bases between. The CDR3 has 14 amino acids. DNA of the CDR3: TGTGCCAGCAGTTACTCGTACGAACAGGGAGAAGCTTTCTTT. It yields the protein CASSYSYEQGEAFF.

The rearrangement uses TRBV19 and TRBJ1-2; 7 bases are a match to TRBD1. Germline CDR1 LNHDA, CDR2 SQIVND (reference sequence). The CDR3 length is 13 residues. V trimming: 4 bases; J trimming: 1 base; junction bases outside the gene matches: 0. The CDR3 sequence is CASSNRGNYGYTF. The CDR3 bases are TGTGCCAGTAGTAACAGGGGTAACTATGGCTACACCTTC. Complete variable domain (other parts from reference TRBV19 and TRBJ1-2): DGGITQSPKYLFRKEGQNVTLSCEQNLNHDAMYWYRQDPGQGLRLIYYSQIVNDFQKGDIAEGYSVSREKKESFPLTVTSAQKNPTAFYLCASSNRGNYGYTFGSGTRLTVV.

The V gene is TRBV7-9, the J gene TRBJ2-3; 11 positions match TRBD2. V shed 4 bases, J shed 8 bases, and the junction held 8 bases outside the gene matches. Germline lookup yields CDR1 SEHNR and CDR2 FQNEAQ (reference sequence). The CDR3 runs 15 residues. CDR3 nucleotide sequence: TGTGCCAGCAGCTCTACGGGACTAGCGGTTGCTACGCAGTATTTT. It yields the protein CASSSTGLAVATQYF.

On this clone itself: Being one base from a much bigger clone, this may be a read error. The same CDR3 can be traced to other DNA sequences in this sample. This chain uses TRBV5-4 with TRBJ1-6; D not resolved. Trimming pared 2 bases from V and 13 bases from J, leaving 10 bases between. The germline CDR1 and CDR2 sequences are SGHNT and YYREEE (reference sequence). This CDR3 is 12 amino acids long. The CDR3 sequence: CASSLVGSPLHF. CDR3 sequence (DNA): TGTGCCAGCAGCTTAGTGGGTTCCCCCCTCCACTTT.

This clone occurred a few times. V usage is TRBV10-3 and J usage is TRBJ1-1; 8 nucleotides line up with TRBD1. Germline V CDR1 and CDR2: ENHRY, SYGVKD. The J segment lost 1 base and the V segment lost 6 bases, leaving 1 base of the junction unmatched. The length of the CDR3 is 13 residues. As DNA, the CDR3 is TGTGCCATCAGGGGGACAGGGAACACTGAAGCTTTCTTT. It is translated as CAIRGTGNTEAFF.